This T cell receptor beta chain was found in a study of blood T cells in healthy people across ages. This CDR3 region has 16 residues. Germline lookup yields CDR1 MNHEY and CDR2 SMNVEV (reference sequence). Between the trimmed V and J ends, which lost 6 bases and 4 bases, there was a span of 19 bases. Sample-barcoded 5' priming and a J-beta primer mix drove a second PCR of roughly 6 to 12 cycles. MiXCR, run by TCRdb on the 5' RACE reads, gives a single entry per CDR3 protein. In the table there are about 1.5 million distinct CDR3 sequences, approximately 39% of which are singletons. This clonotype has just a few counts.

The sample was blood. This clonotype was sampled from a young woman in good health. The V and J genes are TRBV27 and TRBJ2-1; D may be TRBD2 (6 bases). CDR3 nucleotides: TGTGCCAGCAGCCGTCTTCGGAGCGGGCCATACAATGAGCAGTTCTTC. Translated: CASSRLRSGPYNEQFF.